These 5 T cell receptor beta chains came from one sample sequenced in a study of shared clonotypes between healthy human individuals (dated by TCRdb to about 2020). CD8 naive samples were CD45RO-negative cells positively selected for CCR7, giving a CD45RA+CCR7+ population that excluded TemRA cells. Library preparation employed the immunoSEQ multiplex PCR assay. TCRdb obtained this table from immuneACCESS and retained in-frame rearrangements with V and J assigned. These tables miss some clones; where compared with another copy, unresolved V genes account for less than half of the shortfall, and the remainder is unexplained. The sample contains millions of clones, about 94% of them found a single time. 0.85% to 1.2% of the sample is in the top ten clones. The specimen was naive CD8+ T cells sorted from blood. Interpreted using the paper, the cell subset or site label stands for: CD45RA+CCR7+. The receptors come from a man aged 18 to 35 in good health.

This clone was seen repeatedly, ten times or more. The chain joins TRBV30 to TRBJ1-4, with D possibly matching TRBD1 (5 bases). Per the germline V gene, CDR1 is GTSNPN and CDR2 is SVGIG (reference sequence). Trimming removed 2 bases at V and 0 bases at J, with 13 bases between. The length of the CDR3 is 16 residues. In nucleotides, the CDR3 is TGTGCCTGGAGTTTTATCCGGGGGGCAACTAATGAAAAACTGTTTTTT. This gives the protein CAWSFIRGATNEKLFF. The whole variable domain, filled in from reference TRBV30 and TRBJ1-4, reads SQTIHQWPATLVQPVGSPLSLECTVEGTSNPNLYWYRQAAGRGLQLLFYSVGIGQISSEVPQNLSASRPQDRQFILSSKKLLLSDSGFYLCAWSFIRGATNEKLFFGSGTQLSVL.

This sequence joins TRBV5-1 and TRBJ2-7; 10 bases agree with TRBD1. Germline values: CDR1 SGHRS, CDR2 YFSETQ. The V gene end was trimmed by 3 bases and the J gene end by 2 bases; junction bases not matched to a gene: 5. This CDR3 comprises 15 residues. The CDR3 coding sequence is TGCGCCAGCAGCTACCGCGGACAGGGGGCCTACGAGCAGTACTTC. Protein product: CASSYRGQGAYEQYF.

This clone was recorded a few times. The chain is built from TRBV30 and TRBJ1-6; D is ambiguous. V was shortened by 2 bases and J by 3 bases, with 11 bases between the two germline ends. CDR1 GTSNPN and CDR2 SVGIG come from the germline V gene (reference sequence). The CDR3 spans 15 residues. The CDR3 protein is CAWSLGPFYNSPLHF. DNA for the CDR3: TGTGCCTGGAGTCTAGGTCCATTCTATAATTCACCCCTCCACTTT.

The V gene is TRBV29-1, the J gene TRBJ1-2; D remains unclear. The length of the CDR3 is 12 residues. V gave up 8 bases and J gave up 0 bases, with 10 bases separating them. Germline V CDR1 and CDR2: SQVTM, ANQGSEA. The CDR3 DNA reads TGCAGCTCCGAAAGTCCTAACTATGGCTACACCTTC. Amino acid sequence: CSSESPNYGYTF. The full variable domain, completed using reference TRBV29-1 and TRBJ1-2, is SAVISQKPSRDICQRGTSLTIQCQVDSQVTMMFWYRQQPGQSLTLIATANQGSEATYESGFVIDKFPISRPNLTFSTLTVSNMSPEDSSIYLCSSESPNYGYTFGSGTRLTVV.

The rearrangement uses TRBV6-5 and TRBJ1-2, with TRBD1 matching 7 bases. The CDR3 has 14 amino acids. Trimming at V came to 0 bases and at J to 8 bases, leaving 6 bases not matched to a gene. Looked up from germline, CDR1 is MNHEY and CDR2 is SVGAGI. The CDR3 DNA reads as TGTGCCAGCAGTTACTCAGCAGGGGGGACGGGCTACACCTTC. The encoded protein is CASSYSAGGTGYTF.